The rows below give T cell receptor beta chains drawn from one sample of a study of shared clonotypes between healthy human individuals. The data were produced by immunoSEQ multiplex PCR, yet TCRdb's version contains in-frame clones alone and is incomplete. Here the sample spans 2,500,000 or so clones, around nine tenths being singletons. Source material: naive CD4+ T cells sorted from blood. All receptors come from a young man in good health. The CDR3 runs from the conserved cysteine through the conserved F or W. D genes are given only for firm matches. Clone size is given for some rows only: seen once, a few or many times, or a class if the clone is expanded.

V: TRBV29-1
D: NA
size: few
J: TRBJ1-1
DNA: TGCAGCGTTGTTAGAGGGTACACTGAAGCTTTCTTT
CDR3: CSVVRGYTEAFF

V: TRBV7-9
D: NA
size: NA
J: TRBJ1-2
DNA: TGTGCCAGCAGCTTAGCGCCGGGTAGCTACACCTTC
CDR3: CASSLAPGSYTF

V: TRBV5-5
D: NA
size: once
J: TRBJ2-7
DNA: TGTGCCAGCAGGAGGGGGACGGGCTCCTACGAGCAGTACTTC
CDR3: CASRRGTGSYEQYF

V: TRBV6-1
D: NA
size: NA
J: TRBJ2-5
DNA: TGTGCCAGCAGTCTGGAGGGAGAGACCCAGTACTTC
CDR3: CASSLEGETQYF

V: TRBV18
D: TRBD2
size: NA
J: TRBJ2-3
DNA: TGTGCCAGCTCACCTTTCCTAGCGGGGCTGAGCACAGATACGCAGTATTTT
CDR3: CASSPFLAGLSTDTQYF

V: TRBV7-9
D: TRBD2
size: NA
J: TRBJ2-7
DNA: TGTGCCAGCGGGGAGCAAGCGGGAGTCTCCGAGCAGTACTTC
CDR3: CASGEQAGVSEQYF

V: TRBV2
D: TRBD1
size: NA
J: TRBJ2-7
DNA: TGTGCCAGCAGTGGCGGACAGGGGGCCTACGAGCAGTACTTC
CDR3: CASSGGQGAYEQYF

V: TRBV5-4
D: TRBD2
size: NA
J: TRBJ2-3
DNA: TGTGCCAGCAGCCTGGGCGGGAGGCAGAGTACAGATACGCAGTATTTT
CDR3: CASSLGGRQSTDTQYF

V: TRBV10-3
D: TRBD2
size: once
J: TRBJ2-1
DNA: TGTGCCATCAATGGAGACGGAACTAGCGGGACCCTCTACAATGAGCAGTTCTTC
CDR3: CAINGDGTSGTLYNEQFF

V: TRBV30
D: NA
size: NA
J: TRBJ2-5
DNA: TGTGCCTGGGCCCGGGACAACCAAGAGACCCAGTACTTC
CDR3: CAWARDNQETQYF

V: TRBV19
D: NA
size: NA
J: TRBJ1-5
DNA: TGTGCCAGTAAGGACAGACCCTCTTATAGCAATCAGCCCCAGCATTTT
CDR3: CASKDRPSYSNQPQHF

V: TRBV27
D: NA
size: NA
J: TRBJ1-3
DNA: TGTGCCAGCAGTTCCCCCGGCAACACCATATATTTT
CDR3: CASSSPGNTIYF

V: TRBV5-5
D: NA
size: NA
J: TRBJ2-3
DNA: TGTGCCAGCAGCTTGGGACAGTCTAGCACAGATACGCAGTATTTT
CDR3: CASSLGQSSTDTQYF

V: TRBV7-2
D: NA
size: NA
J: TRBJ2-3
DNA: TGTGCCAGCAGCTCGGGAACACGAAGGCGTCTCACAGATACGCAGTATTTT
CDR3: CASSSGTRRRLTDTQYF

V: TRBV11-2
D: NA
size: NA
J: TRBJ2-1
DNA: TGTGCCAGCAGCGCTACCCGGCCTTTCTCCTACAATGAGCAGTTCTTC
CDR3: CASSATRPFSYNEQFF

V: TRBV4-1
D: TRBD1
size: once
J: TRBJ1-3
DNA: TGCGCCAGCAGCCTACCCGGGACAGGGCAAGGAAACACCATATATTTT
CDR3: CASSLPGTGQGNTIYF

V: TRBV2
D: NA
size: NA
J: TRBJ1-3
DNA: TGTGCCAGCACCAGAGGACAGTCTTCGGGAAACACCATATATTTT
CDR3: CASTRGQSSGNTIYF

V: TRBV7-9
D: TRBD2
size: NA
J: TRBJ2-1
DNA: TGTGCCAGCAGCTCCGGGACTAAGACCTACAATGAGCAGTTCTTC
CDR3: CASSSGTKTYNEQFF

V: TRBV5-1
D: TRBD1
size: NA
J: TRBJ2-2
DNA: TGCGCCAGCAGCTCGACAGGGTCCACCGGGGAGCTGTTTTTT
CDR3: CASSSTGSTGELFF

V: TRBV4-1
D: NA
size: NA
J: TRBJ2-4
DNA: TGCGCCAGCAGCCTGCTCCCGCGTTTGGGCATTCAGTACTTC
CDR3: CASSLLPRLGIQYF

V: TRBV10-3
D: NA
size: NA
J: TRBJ2-1
DNA: TGTGCCATCAGTCGAGAAGGCGGGAAGCTCCCCACCCCGCAGTTCTTC
CDR3: CAISREGGKLPTPQFF

V: TRBV30
D: NA
size: once
J: TRBJ1-5
DNA: TGTGCCTGGAGTGTACAAGGCATACGTCAGCCCCAGCATTTT
CDR3: CAWSVQGIRQPQHF

V: TRBV19
D: TRBD1
size: NA
J: TRBJ1-3
DNA: TGTGCCAGTAGTAACCGGGACAGGGGGTCTGGAAACACCATATATTTT
CDR3: CASSNRDRGSGNTIYF

V: TRBV11-3
D: NA
size: NA
J: TRBJ2-7
DNA: TGTGCCAGCAGCCCTAGACGGGGTTCCTACGAGCAGTACTTC
CDR3: CASSPRRGSYEQYF

V: TRBV9
D: TRBD1
size: NA
J: TRBJ2-5
DNA: TGTGCCAGCAGCGCCGTCGGGACAGGGGTGGAGACCCAGTACTTC
CDR3: CASSAVGTGVETQYF

V: TRBV5-4
D: NA
size: NA
J: TRBJ1-1
DNA: TGTGCCAGCAGCAAAGGGAGGGGGTCAATGAACACTGAAGCTTTCTTT
CDR3: CASSKGRGSMNTEAFF

V: TRBV5-1
D: TRBD1
size: NA
J: TRBJ2-2
DNA: TGCGCCAGCAGGGGACAGGGGGATACCGGGGAGCTGTTTTTT
CDR3: CASRGQGDTGELFF

V: TRBV5-6
D: NA
size: NA
J: TRBJ1-3
DNA: TGTGCCAGCAGCTTGTGGAGACTAGCAGGAAACACCATATATTTT
CDR3: CASSLWRLAGNTIYF

V: TRBV5-6
D: NA
size: NA
J: TRBJ1-1
DNA: TGTGCCAGCAGCCAGGCAAGGAACACTGAAGCTTTCTTT
CDR3: CASSQARNTEAFF

V: TRBV6-6
D: TRBD1
size: NA
J: TRBJ2-5
DNA: TGTGCCAGCAGTTACCTCCGGACAGGGGGCGCGGAGACCCAGTACTTC
CDR3: CASSYLRTGGAETQYF

V: TRBV6-5
D: NA
size: NA
J: TRBJ2-1
DNA: TGTGCCAGCAGTGGATATAGTGGTGAGCAGTTCTTC
CDR3: CASSGYSGEQFF

V: TRBV2
D: TRBD2
size: NA
J: TRBJ2-3
DNA: TGTGCCAGCAGTCCGGGAGGGCCGGGCACAGATACGCAGTATTTT
CDR3: CASSPGGPGTDTQYF

V: TRBV5-1
D: NA
size: NA
J: TRBJ1-4
DNA: TGCGCCAGCAGCTTGGAGGGATCAACTAATGAAAAACTGTTTTTT
CDR3: CASSLEGSTNEKLFF

V: TRBV10-1
D: NA
size: NA
J: TRBJ2-2
DNA: TGCGCCAGCAGCAGTTCCGGGGAGCTGTTTTTT
CDR3: CASSSSGELFF

V: TRBV6-4
D: TRBD1
size: NA
J: TRBJ1-2
DNA: TGTGCCAGCAGTGACAGGGGGACAGCCTATGGCTACACCTTC
CDR3: CASSDRGTAYGYTF

V: TRBV27
D: NA
size: NA
J: TRBJ2-7
DNA: TGTGCCAGCAGTTTAGGGTGGGAGAGCTCCTACGAGCAGTACTTC
CDR3: CASSLGWESSYEQYF

V: TRBV28
D: TRBD2
size: NA
J: TRBJ2-7
DNA: TGTGCCAGCAGTTTTGGGGGGGGCTACGAGCAGTACTTC
CDR3: CASSFGGGYEQYF

V: TRBV5-6
D: NA
size: NA
J: TRBJ1-6
DNA: TGTGCCAGCAGCTTGGCTAGTGTCCGTTTAGTAGCAAATTCACCCCTCCACTTT
CDR3: CASSLASVRLVANSPLHF

V: TRBV6-5
D: NA
size: NA
J: TRBJ1-1
DNA: TGTGCCAGCGCCCGAGGGAGTAAAATGAACACTGAAGCTTTCTTT
CDR3: CASARGSKMNTEAFF